This T cell receptor (beta chain) was retrieved from a study of blood T cell repertoires in COVID-19 (TCRdb year 2020). Study-wide context: The collaborator samples originated in the United States, Italy and Spain and spanned the acute and convalescent phases of COVID-19. The material from the prospective study consisted of cDNA or gDNA derived from T cells, B-cell-depleted T cells, or PBMCs. Subjects who had been exposed to COVID-19, were actively infected with it, or had recovered from it provided the deeply sampled blood TCRbeta repertoires that made up the dataset. The repertoires were released in a freely available public database meant as a resource for research on the immune response to SARS-CoV-2. Samples came from the ongoing ImmuneRACE study (first 160 participants) plus 1,254 subjects from 6 global collaborators. The sample metadata nearly always contained a de-identified subject ID, COVID-19 status, age in years and sex. Where available, HLA class I and class II types were taken from metadata supplied by the sample provider and were not determined by assay-based typing. The investigation overall reported the following: Clinical and demographic metadata were provided uncurated, with the amount varying by source and participant.

The collaborating institutions used their own protocols to collect whole blood in K2EDTA tubes. Collaborator samples were shipped for TCRbeta analysis as frozen whole blood, isolated PBMCs, or DNA extracted from either sample type. TCRbeta CDR3 regions were amplified from genomic DNA by means of the immunoSEQ Assay, a bias-controlled multiplex PCR. The authors' analysis ran thus. The number of nucleated cells in each sample was estimated from the amplification of reference gene primers within the assay. Sequence reads were collapsed and filtered to measure the absolute abundance of every unique TCRbeta CDR3 rearrangement. For each sample, productive Simpson clonality was calculated as the square root of Simpson's diversity index across productive rearrangements. TCRdb provides this immuneACCESS table in a form limited to in-frame rearrangements. Some clones are lacking; in checked studies, under half of them reflect an unresolved V gene, and why the rest are absent is not known. That table furnishes V, J and clone size, whereas the DNA furnished D and trimming. Recorded for this sample are fewer than 400,000 clones; 65% to 85% of them occurred a single time. The ten largest clones take up 3% of the sample.

As for this clone: Its cognate antigen has yet to be identified. No much larger clone exists at a distance of one base, and base qualities are not known.

Taken from the germline V gene, the CDR1 and CDR2 loops are MGHRA and YSYEKL. V is reduced by 4 bases and J by 12 bases, leaving a spacing of 21 bases between them. The CDR3 measures 15 amino acids from cysteine to phenylalanine. Of the read, only the CDR3 DNA is kept; its 45 bases are in frame from base 1. Source material: peripheral blood. Recombination connected TRBV4-1 to TRBJ1-4; possibly the D gene is TRBD1, per 5 matching bases. This clonotype was obtained from a man under 40 with active or convalescent COVID-19. The CDR3 region reads CASSPMGTQEEQLFF. At the DNA level, the sequence is TGCGCCAGCAGCCCGATGGGAACACAGGAAGAACAACTGTTTTTT.